The following is a TCR beta chain sequence with its context. Assay: immunoSEQ multiplex PCR; the TCRdb copy retains only in-frame clones and omits some. The data contain some 100,000 clones, over 75% of them singletons. The sample originates from a study of blood T cell repertoires in COVID-19. About the study: Samples came from the United States, Italy and Spain, spanning acute and convalescent COVID-19.

This CDR3 comprises 15 residues. V shed 1 base and J shed 0 bases, with 4 bases lying between them. Germline-derived CDR1 and CDR2 are SGHAT and FQNNGV. This chain connects TRBV11-2 to TRBJ2-6; D ambiguous. The specimen sequenced was peripheral blood. This sequence originates from a man aged 25 to 40 in a cohort sampled during active COVID-19. This CDR3 reads CASSLVRSGANVLTF. In DNA, the CDR3 is TGTGCCAGCAGCTTAGTCCGCTCTGGGGCCAACGTCCTGACTTTC.